The sequence of this TCR beta chain was determined in a study of technical replicates of blood from several donors. This CDR3 contains 17 residues. Germline CDR1 LGHNT, CDR2 FRNRAP. V trimming: 2 bases; J trimming: 4 bases; junction bases outside the gene matches: 4. Clones were read by immunoSEQ multiplex PCR, and TCRdb kept only the in-frame ones, dropping some. The sample has tens of thousands of clones, roughly 92% seen once. The sample taken for sequencing was T cells isolated from PBMCs. The chain recombines TRBV12-5 with TRBJ2-3; 15 nucleotides agree with TRBD2. The receptor was derived from a human donor in good health. The CDR3 spells CASGLPWTSGRADTQYF. The CDR3 DNA follows: TGTGCTAGTGGTTTGCCTTGGACTAGCGGGAGGGCAGATACGCAGTATTTT.